This T cell receptor (beta chain) appears in the sequencing data of a study of T cell changes during pregnancy in multiple sclerosis. There are 15 residues in the CDR3. Germline CDR1 and CDR2: MDHEN and SYDVKM. V was shortened by 6 bases and J by 1 base, with 13 bases between the two germline ends. Generated by immunoSEQ multiplex PCR, the TCRdb table keeps only in-frame clones and is missing some. The sample yields more than 35,000 clones, around 90% seen once. The source of this sequence is a female donor with multiple sclerosis, enrolled in a pregnancy study. The chain combines TRBV28 with TRBJ1-5; D possibly corresponds to TRBD1 (6 bases). This material consisted of CD4+ T cells from peripheral blood mononuclear cells, taken before pregnancy. CDR3 sequence: CASSLGGLSNQPQHF. CDR3 sequence (DNA): TGTGCCAGCAGCCTAGGGGGATTAAGCAATCAGCCCCAGCATTTT. Supplemented by reference TRBV28 and TRBJ1-5, the full variable domain reads DVKVTQSSRYLVKRTGEKVFLECVQDMDHENMFWYRQDPGLGLRLIYFSYDVKMKEKGDIPEGYSVSREKKERFSLILESASTNQTSMYLCASSLGGLSNQPQHFGDGTRLSIL.